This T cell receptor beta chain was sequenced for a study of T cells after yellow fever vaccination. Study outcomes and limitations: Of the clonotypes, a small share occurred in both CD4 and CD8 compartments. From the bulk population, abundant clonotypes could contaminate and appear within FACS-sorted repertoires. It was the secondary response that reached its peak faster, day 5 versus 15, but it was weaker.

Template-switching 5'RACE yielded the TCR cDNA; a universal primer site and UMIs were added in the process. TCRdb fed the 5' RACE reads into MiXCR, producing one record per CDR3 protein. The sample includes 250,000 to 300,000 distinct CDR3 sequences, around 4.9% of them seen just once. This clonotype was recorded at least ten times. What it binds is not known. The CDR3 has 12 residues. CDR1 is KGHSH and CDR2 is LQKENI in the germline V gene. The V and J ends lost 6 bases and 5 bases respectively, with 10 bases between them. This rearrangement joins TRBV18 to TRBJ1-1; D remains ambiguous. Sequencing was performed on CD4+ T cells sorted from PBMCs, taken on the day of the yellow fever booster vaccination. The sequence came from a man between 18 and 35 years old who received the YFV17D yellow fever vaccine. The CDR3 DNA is TGTGCCAGCTCGGCCGGGGTTACTGAAGCTTTCTTT. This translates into CASSAGVTEAFF.